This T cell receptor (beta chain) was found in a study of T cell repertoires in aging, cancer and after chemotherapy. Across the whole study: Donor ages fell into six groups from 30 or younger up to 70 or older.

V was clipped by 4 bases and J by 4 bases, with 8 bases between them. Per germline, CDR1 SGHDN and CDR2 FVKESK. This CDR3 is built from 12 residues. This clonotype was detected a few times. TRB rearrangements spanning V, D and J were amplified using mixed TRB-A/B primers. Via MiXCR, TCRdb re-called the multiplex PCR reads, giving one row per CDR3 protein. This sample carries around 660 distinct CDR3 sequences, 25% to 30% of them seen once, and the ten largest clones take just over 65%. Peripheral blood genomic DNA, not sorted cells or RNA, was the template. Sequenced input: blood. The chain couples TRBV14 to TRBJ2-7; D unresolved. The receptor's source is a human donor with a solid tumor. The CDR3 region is CASSRAGYEQYF. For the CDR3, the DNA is TGTGCCAGCAGCCGCGCCGGTTACGAGCAGTACTTC.